This TCR beta chain derives from a study of T cells in Graves' hyperthyroidism and ophthalmopathy (dated by TCRdb to between 2019 and 2020). As for the study more broadly: Peripheral blood samples were taken at the time of initial diagnosis, prior to any treatment. In addition, the study compared T-cell repertoires in thyroid tissue and in blood from about 6 Graves' hyperthyroidism patients. The 100 discovery patients were divided at random into training and test sets in a 7:3 ratio. To identify TCR V-J signatures that set the groups apart, the researchers used a discovery cohort of more than 95 patients, made up of under 50 with Graves' ophthalmopathy and about 60 with stable Graves' hyperthyroidism. After sampling, hyperthyroidism patients received methimazole starting at 30 mg daily, and ophthalmopathy patients received high-dose intravenous methylprednisolone. TCR Vbeta CDR3 sequencing of roughly 140 peripheral blood samples (roughly 41 ophthalmopathy, about 80 hyperthyroidism and approximately 17 progressor patients) is reported in the paper. Whether ophthalmopathy could be predicted prospectively was tested in an independent validation cohort made up of under 20 hyperthyroidism patients plus 17 patients who later progressed to ophthalmopathy.

What the research found in general, with its limitations: Sample size was not statistically predetermined, and blinding of investigators to group allocation was not performed. Most expanded thyroid clonotypes (frequency above 0.001) were also detected in blood, a finding suggesting that blood repertoires may reflect thyroid immune responses. A model built on a 13 V-J signature distinguished ophthalmopathy from stable hyperthyroidism, reaching about 89% sensitivity and around 81% specificity in cross-validation and 80%/75% in testing. In validation, progression to ophthalmopathy was predicted by the model with nearly 71% sensitivity and around 76% specificity, a median of 6.5 months before onset.

Stable Graves' hyperthyroidism was defined as the absence of progression to ophthalmopathy over 18 months of follow-up. Hyperthyroidism patients were aged 18 to 65 years and newly diagnosed, with disease duration of less than 2 months. Any patient with an uncontrolled infection, another autoimmune disease, pregnancy or lactation was excluded. Diagnoses were based on clinical symptoms, serum thyroxine and TRAb, thyroid ultrasound and orbital computed tomography. PBMCs were separated from roughly 10 ml of fresh peripheral blood using Ficoll-Paque density gradient centrifugation. Trizol reagent was used to extract total RNA, and RNA quality was then checked on an Agilent 2100 Bioanalyzer. With respect to this clonotype: No cognate antigen has been identified for it. No much larger clone is present one base from it, and per-base qualities are unavailable.

TCR beta CDR3 regions were amplified from RNA transcripts. The first round of RT-PCR for the TCR CDR3 was performed with the HTBI primer set and the Qiagen OneStep RT-PCR kit. A second multiplex PCR round built the libraries, followed by size selection and purification. Paired-end sequencing of the libraries was performed with 100 bp reads on an Illumina HiSeq2000. Regarding the original processing steps: Raw data were processed with SOAPnuke, discarding reads with adapters, uncalled bases, mean Phred below 15, or no exact constant-primer or identifier match. High-quality paired reads were merged with COPE v1.2.5, and unique nucleotide sequences were defined as clonotypes. MiTCR v1.1 was used to align the clonotypes against IMGT TRBV, TRBD and TRBJ reference segments. Only V-J combinations with frequency above 0.0001, covering about 99% of repertoires, were analysed. A TCS score was defined as the ratio between F50 (clonal expansion) and ExV (chaos), using BLOSUM62-based TCRdist between CDR3 peptides within each V-J. Welch's t-statistics and random forest reduced around 520 V-J features to roughly 13, which were used in a naive Bayes classifier (R e1071). TCRdb handled the public reads itself, with Q25 trimming in fastp and clone calling in MiXCR, and kept productive beta chains. Records with the same CDR3 protein are collapsed into one entry carrying the most frequent genes and DNA. None of the V and J calls come from the authors' own analysis; TCRdb made them. Present in this sample are some 440,000 distinct CDR3 sequences, around 16% of which were seen just once. Of the sample, roughly 15% is held by the ten largest clones.

CDR1 and CDR2 were assigned from the germline V gene (reference sequence) as LGHDT and YNNKEL. V is shortened by 1 base, J by 6 bases, and the region joining them spans 7 bases. There are 13 amino acids in the CDR3, from cysteine to phenylalanine inclusive. The read is trimmed to its CDR3 DNA, 39 bases read in frame from base 1. In this chain, TRBV3-1 is recombined with TRBJ1-5, with the D gene uncertain. Source material: blood. The receptor was isolated from a young woman with Graves' hyperthyroidism. The nucleotides are TGTGCCAGCAGCCAAGGCCGGGTTCAGCCCCAGCATTTT. Its protein is CASSQGRVQPQHF.